This TCR beta chain stems from a study of blood T cell repertoires in COVID-19. Overall study: Collection of acute and convalescent COVID-19 samples took place in the United States, Italy and Spain. The analysed material was cDNA or gDNA that came from T cells, B-cell-depleted T cells, or PBMCs.

V dropped 0 bases and J dropped 8 bases, with 13 bases sitting between them. This CDR3 is built from 14 residues. Germline V gene sequence: CDR1 LNHNV, CDR2 YYDKDF (reference sequence). In the original analysis: Amplification with reference gene primers provided the estimates of nucleated cell counts. Sequencing used immunoSEQ multiplex PCR; TCRdb keeps in-frame clones, though not all of them. V, J and clone size are taken as reported in that table, and D and trimming were inferred from the DNA itself. This sample has tens of thousands of clones; about 80% occur once, and the top ten carry roughly 15%. This clone was counted once.

The sequenced sample consisted of peripheral blood. V gene TRBV15 combines with J gene TRBJ1-2; D perhaps matches TRBD1 (5 bases). The source of this sequence is a woman aged 80 or over with acute or convalescent COVID-19. CDR3 sequence reads: CATSRDLGVSGYTF. The CDR3 DNA follows: TGTGCCACCAGCAGAGATTTAGGGGTATCCGGCTACACCTTC.